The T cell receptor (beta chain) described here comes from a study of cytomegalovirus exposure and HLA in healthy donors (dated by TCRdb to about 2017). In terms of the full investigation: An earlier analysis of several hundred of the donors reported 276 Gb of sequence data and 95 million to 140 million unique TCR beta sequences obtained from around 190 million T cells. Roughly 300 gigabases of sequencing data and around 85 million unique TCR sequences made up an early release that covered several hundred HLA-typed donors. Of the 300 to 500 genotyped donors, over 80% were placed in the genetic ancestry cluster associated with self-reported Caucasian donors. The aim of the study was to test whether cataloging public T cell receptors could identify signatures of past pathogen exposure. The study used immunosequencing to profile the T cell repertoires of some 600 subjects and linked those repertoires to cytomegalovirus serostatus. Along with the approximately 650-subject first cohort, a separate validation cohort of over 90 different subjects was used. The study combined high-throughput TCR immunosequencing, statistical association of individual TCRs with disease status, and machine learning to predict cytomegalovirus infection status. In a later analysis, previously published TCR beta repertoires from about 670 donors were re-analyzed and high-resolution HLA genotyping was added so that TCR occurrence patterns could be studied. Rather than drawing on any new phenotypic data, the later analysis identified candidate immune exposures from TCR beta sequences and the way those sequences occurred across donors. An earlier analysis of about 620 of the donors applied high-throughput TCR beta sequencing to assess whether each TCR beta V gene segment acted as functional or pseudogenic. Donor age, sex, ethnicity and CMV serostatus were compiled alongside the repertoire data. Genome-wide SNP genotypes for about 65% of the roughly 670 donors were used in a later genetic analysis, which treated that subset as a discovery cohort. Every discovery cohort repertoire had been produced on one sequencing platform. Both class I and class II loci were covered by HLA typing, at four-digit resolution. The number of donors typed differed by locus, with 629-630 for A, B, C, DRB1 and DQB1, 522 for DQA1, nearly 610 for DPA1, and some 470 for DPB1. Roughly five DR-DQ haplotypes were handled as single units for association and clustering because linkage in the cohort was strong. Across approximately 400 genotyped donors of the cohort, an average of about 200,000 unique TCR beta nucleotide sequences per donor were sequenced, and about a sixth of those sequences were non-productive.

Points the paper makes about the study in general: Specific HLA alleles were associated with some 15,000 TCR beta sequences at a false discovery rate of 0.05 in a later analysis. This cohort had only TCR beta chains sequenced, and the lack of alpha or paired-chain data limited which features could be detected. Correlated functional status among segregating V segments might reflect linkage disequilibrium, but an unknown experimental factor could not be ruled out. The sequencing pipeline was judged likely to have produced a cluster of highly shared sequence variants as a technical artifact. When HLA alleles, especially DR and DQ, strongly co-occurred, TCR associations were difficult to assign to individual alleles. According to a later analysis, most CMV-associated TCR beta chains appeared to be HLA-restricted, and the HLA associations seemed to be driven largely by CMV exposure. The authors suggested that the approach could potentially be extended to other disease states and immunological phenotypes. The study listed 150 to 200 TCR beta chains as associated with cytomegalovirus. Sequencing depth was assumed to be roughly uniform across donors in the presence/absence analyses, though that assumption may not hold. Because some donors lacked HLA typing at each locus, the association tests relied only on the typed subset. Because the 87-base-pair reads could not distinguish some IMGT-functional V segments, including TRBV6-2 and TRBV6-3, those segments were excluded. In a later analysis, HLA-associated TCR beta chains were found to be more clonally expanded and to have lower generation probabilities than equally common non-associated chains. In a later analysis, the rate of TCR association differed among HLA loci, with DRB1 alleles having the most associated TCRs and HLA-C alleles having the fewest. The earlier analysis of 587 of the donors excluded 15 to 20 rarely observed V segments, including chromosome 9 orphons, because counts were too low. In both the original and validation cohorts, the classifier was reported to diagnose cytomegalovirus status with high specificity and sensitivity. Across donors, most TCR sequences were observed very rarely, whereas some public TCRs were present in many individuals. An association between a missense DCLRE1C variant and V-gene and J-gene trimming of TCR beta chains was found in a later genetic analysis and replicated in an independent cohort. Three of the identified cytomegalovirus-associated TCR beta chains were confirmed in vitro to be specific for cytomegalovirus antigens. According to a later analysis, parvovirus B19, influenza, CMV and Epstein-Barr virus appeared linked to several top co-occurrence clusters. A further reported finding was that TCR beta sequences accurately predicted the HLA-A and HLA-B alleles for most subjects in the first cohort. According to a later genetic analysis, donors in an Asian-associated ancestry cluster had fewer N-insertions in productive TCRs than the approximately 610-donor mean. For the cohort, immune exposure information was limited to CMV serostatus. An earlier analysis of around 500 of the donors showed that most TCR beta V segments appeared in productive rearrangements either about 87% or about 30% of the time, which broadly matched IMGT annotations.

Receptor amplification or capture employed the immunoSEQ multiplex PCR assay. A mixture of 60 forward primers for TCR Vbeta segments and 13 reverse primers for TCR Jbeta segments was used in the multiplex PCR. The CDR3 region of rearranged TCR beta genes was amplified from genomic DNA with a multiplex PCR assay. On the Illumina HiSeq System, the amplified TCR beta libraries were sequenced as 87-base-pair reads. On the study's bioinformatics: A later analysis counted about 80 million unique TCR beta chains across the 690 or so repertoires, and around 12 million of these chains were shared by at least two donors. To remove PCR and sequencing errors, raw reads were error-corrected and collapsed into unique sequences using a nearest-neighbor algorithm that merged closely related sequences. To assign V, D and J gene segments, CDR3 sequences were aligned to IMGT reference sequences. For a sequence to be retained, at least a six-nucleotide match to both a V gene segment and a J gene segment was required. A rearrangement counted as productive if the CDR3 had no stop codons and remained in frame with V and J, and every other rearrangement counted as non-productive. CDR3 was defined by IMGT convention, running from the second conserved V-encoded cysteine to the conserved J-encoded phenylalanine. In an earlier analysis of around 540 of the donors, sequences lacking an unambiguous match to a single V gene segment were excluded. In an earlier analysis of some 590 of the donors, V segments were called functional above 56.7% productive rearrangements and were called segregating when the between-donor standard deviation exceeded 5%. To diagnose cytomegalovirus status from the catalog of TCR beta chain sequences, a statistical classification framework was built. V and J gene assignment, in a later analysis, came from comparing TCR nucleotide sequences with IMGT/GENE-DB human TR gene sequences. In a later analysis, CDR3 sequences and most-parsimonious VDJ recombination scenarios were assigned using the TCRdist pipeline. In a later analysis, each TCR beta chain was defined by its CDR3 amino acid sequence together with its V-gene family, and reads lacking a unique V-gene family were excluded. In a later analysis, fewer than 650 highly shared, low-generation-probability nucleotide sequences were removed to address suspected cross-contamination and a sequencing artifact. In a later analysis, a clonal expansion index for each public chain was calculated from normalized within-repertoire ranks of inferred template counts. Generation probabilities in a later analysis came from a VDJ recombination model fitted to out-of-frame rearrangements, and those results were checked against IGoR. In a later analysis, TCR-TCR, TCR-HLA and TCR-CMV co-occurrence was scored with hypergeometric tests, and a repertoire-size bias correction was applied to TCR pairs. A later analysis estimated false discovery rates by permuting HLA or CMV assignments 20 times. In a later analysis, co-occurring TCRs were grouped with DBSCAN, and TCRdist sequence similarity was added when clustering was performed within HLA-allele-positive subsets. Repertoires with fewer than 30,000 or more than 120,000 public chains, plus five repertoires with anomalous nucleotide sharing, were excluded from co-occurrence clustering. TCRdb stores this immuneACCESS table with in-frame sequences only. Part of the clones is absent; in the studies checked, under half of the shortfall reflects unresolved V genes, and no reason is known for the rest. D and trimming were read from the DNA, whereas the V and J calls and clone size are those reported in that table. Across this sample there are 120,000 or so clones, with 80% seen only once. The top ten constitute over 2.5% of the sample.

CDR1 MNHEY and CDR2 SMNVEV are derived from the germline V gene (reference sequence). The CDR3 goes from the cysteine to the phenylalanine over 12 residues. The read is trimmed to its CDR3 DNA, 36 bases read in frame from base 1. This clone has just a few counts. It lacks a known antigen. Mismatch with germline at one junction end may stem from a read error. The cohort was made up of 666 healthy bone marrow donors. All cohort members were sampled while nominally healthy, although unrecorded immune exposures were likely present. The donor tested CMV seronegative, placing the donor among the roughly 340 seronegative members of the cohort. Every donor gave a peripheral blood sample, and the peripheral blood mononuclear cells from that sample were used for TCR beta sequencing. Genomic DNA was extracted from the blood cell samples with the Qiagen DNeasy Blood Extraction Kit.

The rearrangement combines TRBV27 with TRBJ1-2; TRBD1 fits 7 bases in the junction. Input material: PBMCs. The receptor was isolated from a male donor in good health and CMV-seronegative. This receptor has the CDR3 CASSPRTGTPLF. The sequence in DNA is TGTGCCAGCAGTCCGCGGACAGGAACCCCACTCTTC.